The TCR beta chain described here comes from a study of blood T cells in healthy people across ages. Study-wide results and limits: Those diversity estimates obtained from one million T cells were thought to be underestimates. A roughly linear age-dependent decrease characterized TCR beta diversity per million T cells. No one knew whether donors had CMV, which possibly confounded expanded clonotype changes.

A note on this clonotype: Its target is not known.

Germline loops: CDR1 SGHRS, CDR2 YFSETQ. Germline trimming cut 4 bases from V and 5 bases from J; bases unmatched to any gene: 11. This CDR3 is built from 16 residues. A second about 7 to 11 cycle PCR used barcoded and J-beta primers. The authors tagged each cDNA molecule using a template-switch adaptor with 12 random nucleotides. TCRdb independently ran MiXCR on the 5' RACE reads; one entry per CDR3 protein. The sample shows more than 500,000 distinct CDR3 sequences, 27% of them seen only once. Sequencing used blood. The chain has TRBV5-1 and TRBJ2-1; 8 bases line up with TRBD2. This receptor was taken from a woman in her seventies in good health. The CDR3 reads CASSPIPSGGDNEQFF. CDR3 nucleotides: TGCGCCAGCAGCCCTATTCCCAGCGGGGGTGACAATGAGCAGTTCTTC.